A selection of T cell receptor beta chains follows, all from one sample in a study of shared clonotypes between healthy human individuals. The repertoire was sequenced with immunoSEQ multiplex PCR; TCRdb's copy has only in-frame clones and lacks some. The table lists more than 150,000 clones, over 85% of them singletons. The sequenced sample consisted of naive CD4+ T cells sorted from blood. The receptors stem from a woman younger than 45 in good health. CDR3s leave out the opening cysteine and the closing phenylalanine or tryptophan. Each record gives: V gene, D gene, CDR3 protein. The D gene is left open where the match is weak.

V: TRBV6-1
D: .
CDR3: ASSEAQGHYGYT

V: TRBV2
D: TRBD1
CDR3: ASSAGTDQGPSYEQY

V: TRBV19
D: .
CDR3: ASSILESSGNTIY

V: TRBV2
D: TRBD2
CDR3: ASSEAEAGVQETQY

V: TRBV6-1
D: .
CDR3: ASGDTGSNQPQH

V: TRBV19
D: .
CDR3: ASSIDGPRSGNTIY

V: TRBV2
D: TRBD2
CDR3: ASSGLAGFQEQY

V: TRBV15
D: .
CDR3: ATSRMIHSLGYT

V: TRBV18
D: .
CDR3: ASSPRTGNEKLF

V: TRBV5-1
D: .
CDR3: ASSLVGNEETQY

V: TRBV9
D: .
CDR3: ASSVAGQITEAF

V: TRBV7-8
D: .
CDR3: ASSSGGPFSYEQY

V: TRBV19
D: .
CDR3: ASSPGLDGSEQY

V: TRBV2
D: TRBD1
CDR3: ASQGDTGFYGYT

V: TRBV7-2
D: .
CDR3: ASSLVQSYGYT

V: TRBV5-4
D: TRBD2
CDR3: ASSEASGTSYEQY

V: TRBV11-2
D: .
CDR3: ASSLNRDRYGEAF

V: TRBV19
D: .
CDR3: ASSIVPQSKKLF